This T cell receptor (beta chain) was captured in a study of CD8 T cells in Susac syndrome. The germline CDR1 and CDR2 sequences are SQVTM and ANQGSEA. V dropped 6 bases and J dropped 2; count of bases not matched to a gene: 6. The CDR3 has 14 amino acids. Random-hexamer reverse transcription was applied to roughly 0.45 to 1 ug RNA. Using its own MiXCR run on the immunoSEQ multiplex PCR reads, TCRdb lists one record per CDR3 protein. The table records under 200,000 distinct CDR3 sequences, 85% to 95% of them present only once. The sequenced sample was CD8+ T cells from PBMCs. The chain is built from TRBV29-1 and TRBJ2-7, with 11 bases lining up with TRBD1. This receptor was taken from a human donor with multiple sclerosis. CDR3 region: CSVRSGQGAYEQYF. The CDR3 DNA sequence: TGCAGCGTCCGATCGGGACAGGGGGCCTACGAGCAGTACTTC.